Listed below are T cell receptor beta chains from one sample, sequenced in a study of T cells expressing NK-cell markers. TCRdb re-called the 5' RACE reads; one entry per CDR3 protein, DNA not given. This specimen shows 500,000 or so distinct CDR3 sequences; the ten leading clones hold less than 4.5%. The specimen was blood T cells: a sorted CD56 or NKG2C T cell subset, CD4+ or CD8+ T cells, or bulk PBMC T cells (not recorded which). The receptors were gathered from a man between 18 and 29 years old in good health. Each CDR3 is given with its conserved first and last residue.

V,J,CDR3
TRBV12-3/TRBV12-4,TRBJ2-3,CASSPRLAGNTQYF
TRBV24-1,TRBJ2-1,CATAPGDVSEQFF
TRBV29-1,TRBJ1-5,CSVGPHRGQPQHF
TRBV29-1,TRBJ2-7,CSVRAGAKYEQYF
TRBV7-3,TRBJ2-1,CASSVSGYAYNEQFF
TRBV6-2/TRBV6-3,TRBJ2-1,CASSIQGNEQFF
TRBV29-1,TRBJ2-3,CSVQNGLAGPGDTQYF
TRBV7-4,TRBJ1-5,CASSFGTPYSNQPQHF
TRBV27,TRBJ2-7,CASSPYSGPLYEQYF
TRBV7-6,TRBJ2-2,CASSLGQTGELFF
TRBV4-3,TRBJ2-7,CASSQGGSSYEQYF
TRBV4-3,TRBJ2-7,CASSHGQGISYEQYF
TRBV7-2,TRBJ2-1,CASSLGAAGEQFF
TRBV6-2/TRBV6-3,TRBJ2-1,CASSRVRSNEQFF
TRBV5-1,TRBJ2-1,CASSLASGRALLRNEQFF
TRBV20-1,TRBJ2-7,CSAREAAARPYEQYF
TRBV10-3,TRBJ2-3,CANSVPWRGLITDTQYF
TRBV5-1,TRBJ2-6,CASSLDGPSGANVLTF
TRBV7-2,TRBJ1-1,CASSLAPSNTEAFF
TRBV28,TRBJ1-1,CASSLRGTQTEAFF
TRBV5-6,TRBJ2-7,CASSLPFRGEQYF
TRBV6-1,TRBJ2-1,CASSKRTSGLGTSYNEQFF
TRBV7-7,TRBJ2-5,CASSLGLTASGMETQYF
TRBV29-1,TRBJ2-1,CSVPNRTGIDNEQFF
TRBV10-3,TRBJ1-1,CAISLRKGGLEAFF
TRBV20-1,TRBJ1-3,CSARGTGDSSGNTIYF
TRBV12-3/TRBV12-4,TRBJ2-3,CASSGRTGPFSTDTQYF
TRBV6-5,TRBJ2-4,CASSYSRLHIQYF
TRBV3-1,TRBJ2-7,CASSQEPDRTVYEQYF
TRBV7-9,TRBJ1-1,CASSLGRSVTEAFF
TRBV2,TRBJ1-6,CASAPGSSYNSPLHF
TRBV19,TRBJ2-7,CASSTSGDSSYEQYF
TRBV5-1,TRBJ2-3,CASSLKVTDTQYF